Here is one T cell receptor (beta chain) with its context. What it binds is not known. The data are from a study of shared clonotypes between healthy human individuals. For the study at large: Serving as donors were a couple of women and a few men, whose ages spanned 18 to 49. Study-level points and caveats: Generally, naive subsets came out with larger estimated richness than memory subsets.

The repertoire was sequenced with immunoSEQ multiplex PCR; TCRdb's copy has only in-frame clones and lacks some. Among some 2,400,000 clones listed, around 95% were seen once. The V gene's germline CDR1 is SEHNR and CDR2 FQNEAQ (reference sequence). The CDR3 is made up of 15 amino acids. Losses at the gene ends were 1 base for V and 10 bases for J; bases not matched to a gene: 5. Sequencing used naive CD4+ T cells sorted from blood. The sample's subset: CD45RA+ positively selected. This chain connects TRBV7-9 to TRBJ1-6; 9 bases agree with TRBD1. The sequence came from a man younger than 30 in good health. CDR3 bases: TGTGCCAGCAGCTTAGGGGACAGGGACTACTCACCCCTCCACTTT. Its translation: CASSLGDRDYSPLHF. The full variable domain, with the rest looked up from reference TRBV7-9 and TRBJ1-6, is DTGVSQNPRHKITKRGQNVTFRCDPISEHNRLYWYRQTLGQGPEFLTYFQNEAQLEKSRLLSDRFSAERPKGSFSTLEIQRTEQGDSAMYLCASSLGDRDYSPLHFGNGTRLTVT.